This entry describes one T cell receptor (beta chain). The CDR3 runs to 19 residues. V lost 4 bases and J lost 2; bases outside the gene matches: 16. Germline assignment: CDR1 MDHEN and CDR2 SYDVKM. The entry originates in a study of T cell changes during pregnancy in multiple sclerosis. Only in-frame clones appear in the TCRdb table, and some are missing; sequencing was by immunoSEQ multiplex PCR. Of around 37,000 clones in the sample, around 91% were seen once. The chain employs TRBV28 and TRBJ2-7; 11 nucleotides line up with TRBD2. The source of this sequence is a female donor with multiple sclerosis, enrolled in a pregnancy study. The source material was CD8+ T cells from peripheral blood mononuclear cells, sampled in the second trimester of pregnancy. CDR3 DNA: TGTGCCAGCAGTTCGACTAACGCCCCCACTAGCGGGAGCACCTACGAGCAGTACTTC. Protein product: CASSSTNAPTSGSTYEQYF.